Shown below are 17 T cell receptor beta chains from a single sample sequenced in a study of blood T cell repertoires in acute mononucleosis. Findings and limits, study-wide: Public beta motifs plus an AV5-AJ31 alpha motif appeared to drive GLC-BM selection.

The data were produced by immunoSEQ multiplex PCR, yet TCRdb's version contains in-frame clones alone and is incomplete. The sample includes about 1,700 clones, under 30% seen only once; the top ten take roughly a quarter. Indicated time point: convalescence about 6 months (5-8 months) after acute presentation (visit 7). The input for sequencing was EBV GLC epitope tetramer+ CD8+ T cells sorted from PBMCs, taken during convalescence from infectious mononucleosis. Subset meaning: CD8 T cells binding tetramer with EBV BMLF1 280-288 peptide (GLC-BM). These receptors came from a woman between 18 and 30 years old with infectious mononucleosis caused by EBV.

With respect to this clone: At the DNA level, this CDR3 is encoded by other sequences in the same sample as well. The V and J genes are TRBV4-2 and TRBJ2-1, with 11 nucleotides matching TRBD2. V lost 4 bases and J lost 8; bases outside the gene matches: 7. Germline CDR1 and CDR2: LGHNA and YNFKEQ. The CDR3 length is 15 residues. CDR3 nucleotides: TGTGCCAGCAGCCCCACTAGCGGGAGTGTATATGAGCAGTTCTTC. Its protein is CASSPTSGSVYEQFF.

This clone was counted a few times. CDR3 loop: CASRTSGSGDTQYF. The DNA for the CDR3 is TGTGCCAGCCGGACAAGCGGGAGTGGCGATACGCAGTATTTT. V is TRBV7-2 and J is TRBJ2-3; 8 nucleotides agree with TRBD2. This CDR3 is 14 amino acids long. V shed 8 bases, J shed 6 bases, and the junction held 10 bases outside the gene matches. Germline V CDR1 and CDR2: SGHTA, FQGNSA.

This clone has a handful of counts. A single base is all that separates this from a far larger clone, so a read error is likely. Other DNA variants within this sample encode the same CDR3. V gene TRBV29-1 combines with J gene TRBJ2-2, with D unclear. Germline assignment: CDR1 SQVTM and CDR2 ANQGSEA. The CDR3 extends over 13 amino acids. The CDR3 bases are TGCAGCGTTGAAGGATTGAACACGGGGGAGCTGTTTTTT. Amino acid sequence: CSVEGLNTGELFF.

The gene calls are TRBV4-3 and TRBJ2-1; TRBD2 matches 12 bases. J was trimmed by 3 bases and V by 4 bases; bases with no gene match: 4. In germline, CDR1 is LGHNA, CDR2 YSLEER. CDR3 length: 16 amino acids. The DNA of the CDR3 is TGCGCCAGCAGCCTAGGACTAGCGGGGCGCTACAATGAGCAGTTCTTC. This encodes CASSLGLAGRYNEQFF.

This clone was observed at least ten times. The chain joins TRBV11-2 to TRBJ2-2, with unresolved D. Germline CDR1 is SGHAT and CDR2 is FQNNGV. The CDR3 is 14 amino acids. With 1 base removed from V and 3 bases from J, the gap between germline ends came to 6 bases. CDR3 region: CASSLAQYTGELFF. In DNA form, the CDR3 reads TGTGCCAGCAGCTTAGCGCAATACACCGGGGAGCTGTTTTTT.

Comment on this clone: With only one base between it and a far larger clone, this is likely a read error. The V and J genes are TRBV4-3 and TRBJ2-1; 7 nucleotides match TRBD2. V trimming: 4 bases; J trimming: 4 bases; junction bases outside the gene matches: 10. This CDR3 is built from 16 residues. Germline CDR1 reads LGHNA; CDR2 reads YSLEER. In DNA, the CDR3 is TGCGCCAGCAGCCCTCTAGTTGGCGGGAGATACAATGAGCAGTTCTTC. Its translation is CASSPLVGGRYNEQFF.

This clone was seen at least ten times. A far larger clone is off by one base, so a read error is likely. The chain joins TRBV11-2 to TRBJ2-3; TRBD2 matches at 8 bases. This CDR3 has 15 amino acids. The junction had 10 bases not matched to a gene; V was cut back by 5 bases and J by 6 bases. CDR1 and CDR2 from the germline V gene are SGHAT and FQNNGV. For the CDR3, the DNA is TGTGCCAGCAGCGGGACAAGCGGGAGTGGCGATACGCAGTATTTT. The encoded protein is CASSGTSGSGDTQYF.

This clone appeared many times. Given a far larger clone just one base away, this is likely a sequencing read error. Other nucleotide sequences in the sample specify the same CDR3. The V call is TRBV5-1, the J call TRBJ1-4; perhaps TRBD1 as D (6 bases). Trimming took off 0 bases at V and 7 bases at J, with 16 bases between the two ends. Germline assignment: CDR1 SGHRS and CDR2 YFSETQ. There are 16 residues in the CDR3. The CDR3 spells CASSLGAGAIGEKLFF. The CDR3 DNA is TGCGCCAGCAGCTTGGGTGCAGGGGCCATTGGTGAAAAACTGTTTTTT.

Concerning this clone itself: This probably arose from a read error, given a far larger clone one base away. Other nucleotide sequences from this sample produce the same CDR3. The CDR3 nucleotides read TGTGCCAGCAGCATTACCCCTGGACGGGACAATCAGCCCCAGCATTTT. Its translation is CASSITPGRDNQPQHF. The chain uses TRBV7-9 and TRBJ1-5; D remains unclear. The CDR3 is made up of 16 amino acids. Germline V gives CDR1 SEHNR, CDR2 FQNEAQ (reference sequence). Trimming pared 5 bases from V and 3 bases from J, leaving 17 bases between.

This clone turned up a few times. The chain joins TRBV7-4 to TRBJ2-3, with 8 nucleotides matching TRBD2. This CDR3 has 15 amino acids. From germline, CDR1 is SGHVT and CDR2 SQSDAQ. V was pared by 5 bases and J by 6 bases, with 10 bases of the junction left unmatched. CDR3 coding DNA: TGTGCCAGCAGCCGGACAAGCGGGAGTGGCGATACGCAGTATTTT. Translating gives CASSRTSGSGDTQYF.

This clone occurred many times. One base separates it from a far larger clone, so it is likely a read error. Distinct nucleotide sequences in the sample also encode this CDR3. The chain couples TRBV29-1 to TRBJ1-1; 8 nucleotides align to TRBD1. The V gene end was trimmed by 7 bases and the J gene end by 1 base; junction bases not matched to a gene: 5. Germline V gene data show CDR1 as SQVTM and CDR2 as ANQGSEA. The CDR3 loop spans 13 amino acids. The CDR3 sequence: CSGGGQANTEAFF. CDR3 bases: TGCAGCGGGGGGGGACAGGCGAACACTGAAGCTTTCTTT.

In its sample, this clone is large. The chain links TRBV5-6 to TRBJ1-4; D may be TRBD1 (6 bases). V lost 0 bases and J lost 7, with 16 bases in between. From germline, CDR1 is SGHDT and CDR2 YYEEEE. This CDR3 region has 16 residues. The CDR3 DNA reads as TGTGCCAGCAGCTTGGGTGCAGGGGCCATTGGTGAAAAACTGTTTTTT. Residues: CASSLGAGAIGEKLFF.

This clone was counted ten times or more. This may stem from a read error, because a much larger clone lies one nucleotide away. In the same sample, other DNA sequences code for this CDR3. This sequence joins TRBV29-1 and TRBJ1-2; TRBD1 is a possible D gene (6 bases). CDR1 and CDR2 (germline): SQVTM, ANQGSEA. This CDR3 spans 12 amino acids. Trimming took 1 base from V and 12 from J, leaving 15 bases between them. CDR3: CSVEGAGAGDTF. CDR3 bases: TGCAGCGTTGAAGGGGCGGGGGCTGGGGACACCTTC. The full variable domain, in which reference TRBV29-1 and TRBJ1-2 provide the parts outside the CDR3, is SAVISQKPSRDICQRGTSLTIQCQVDSQVTMMFWYRQQPGQSLTLIATANQGSEATYESGFVIDKFPISRPNLTFSTLTVSNMSPEDSSIYLCSVEGAGAGDTFGSGTRLTVV.

This clone was picked up a small number of times. The gene calls are TRBV10-3 and TRBJ2-1; TRBD2 agrees at 10 bases. With 10 bases clipped from V and 7 bases from J, the junction kept 13 bases outside the gene matches. The CDR3 consists of 15 residues. Per germline, CDR1 ENHRY and CDR2 SYGVKD. In DNA form, the CDR3 reads TGTGCCAGCAGCATCCTAGCGGGAGCGTCAAATGAGCAGTTCTTC. Residues: CASSILAGASNEQFF.

This clone came up many times. One base separates it from a far larger clone, so it is likely a read error. The same CDR3 arises from other DNA sequences in this sample as well. The chain recombines TRBV11-2 with TRBJ2-1; 12 nucleotides match TRBD2. V lost 5 bases to trimming and J lost 0 bases; unmatched junction nucleotides: 5. CDR3 length: 17 amino acids. Germline V lookup: CDR1 SGHAT, CDR2 FQNNGV. For the CDR3, the DNA is TGTGCCAGCAGCCTAGGACTAGCGGGGCGCTCCTACAATGAGCAGTTCTTC. This translates into CASSLGLAGRSYNEQFF.

With regard to this clone: Germline is not matched at one junction end, which may reflect a read error. The chain combines TRBV5-1 with TRBJ2-3; 10 bases map to TRBD2. CDR1 SGHRS and CDR2 YFSETQ come from the germline V gene. The CDR3 runs 15 residues. This CDR3 reads CASSLGSGRGDTQYF. Here the CDR3 DNA reads TGTGCCAGCAGCTTAGGGAGCGGGAGGGGAGATACGCAGTATTTT. Filled out from reference TRBV5-1 and TRBJ2-3, the complete variable domain reads KAGVTQTPRYLIKTRGQQVTLSCSPISGHRSVSWYQQTPGQGLQFLFEYFSETQRNKGNFPGRFSGRQFSNSRSEMNVSTLELGDSALYLCASSLGSGRGDTQYFGPGTRLTVL.

As regards this clone: One base separates it from a far larger clone, so it is likely a read error. The chain has TRBV1 and TRBJ2-7; the tabulated D call, TRBD1, remains unverified against the DNA. TRBV1 is listed as a pseudogene. The CDR3 runs to 14 residues. CDR3 in DNA: TGCACCAGCAGCCCCGGGACAGGGGGCTCAGAGCAGTACTTC. Translated, it gives CTSSPGTGGSEQYF.